Detailed here is one T cell receptor beta chain. This clone was recorded only once. This receptor's antigen is unknown. Base-call qualities are not available, and no considerably larger clone is one nucleotide away. This entry is derived from a study of cytomegalovirus exposure and HLA in healthy donors (dated by TCRdb to 2016 to 2017). As for the study more broadly: The 700 or so repertoires of the first cohort and the approximately 130 validation repertoires were produced on the same platform, according to a later analysis. The aim of the study was to test whether cataloging public T cell receptors could identify signatures of past pathogen exposure. Along with the approximately 650-subject first cohort, a separate validation cohort of roughly 110 different subjects was used. To predict cytomegalovirus infection status, the study brought together high-throughput TCR immunosequencing, statistical association of individual TCRs with disease status, and machine learning.

Donors formed part of the validation cohort, which comprised some 120 subjects and was distinct from the first cohort of 550 to 850 subjects. Trimming accounts for 0 bases at V and 1 base at J, while the number of junction bases matched to no gene is 0. CDR1 is given as MDHEN and CDR2 as SYDVKM, both from the germline V gene. The CDR3, from cysteine to phenylalanine, totals 16 residues. Only the CDR3 portion is preserved as DNA: 48 bases, with reading frame beginning at the first base. Receptor libraries were prepared by the immunoSEQ multiplex PCR assay. The authors processed their data as follows. To diagnose cytomegalovirus status from the catalog of TCR beta chain sequences, a statistical classification framework was built. Imported from immuneACCESS, the table was reduced by TCRdb to in-frame sequences with V and J called. These copies leave out some clones; in studies compared against another copy, an unresolved V gene accounts for under half, and the cause of the remainder is not known. The DNA was the basis for D and trimming; V, J and clone size are from that table. The sample records 150,000 to 200,000 clones, roughly 82% of which are singletons. The top ten constitute under 7.5% of the sample.

On the study overall, not on this receptor specifically: The study gave a list of 150 to 200 TCR beta chains associated with cytomegalovirus. It was suggested by the authors that the approach could potentially be generalized to other disease states and immunological phenotypes. In vitro tests confirmed that a few of the cytomegalovirus-associated TCR beta chains recognize cytomegalovirus antigens. In both the original and validation cohorts, the classifier was reported to diagnose cytomegalovirus status with high specificity and sensitivity. In a later analysis, TCRs clustered in the first cohort were found to also tend to co-occur in the roughly 120 validation repertoires, with approximately 94% of cluster scores above 0. A later analysis had no HLA typing for the validation cohort, so co-occurrence there was scored across all 130 or so repertoires. Across donors, most TCR sequences were observed very rarely, whereas some public TCRs were present in many individuals.

Sequenced sample: PBMCs. The rearranged segments are TRBV28 and TRBJ2-2; 9 bases in the junction line up with TRBD2. This receptor was taken from a man aged 18 to 30 in good health and CMV-seropositive. The CDR3 sequence is CASSLWTSGNTGELFF. The DNA sequence is given as TGTGCCAGCAGTTTATGGACTAGCGGGAACACCGGGGAGCTGTTTTTT. Extended through the reference TRBV28 and TRBJ2-2 proteins, this CDR3 yields the full variable domain: DVKVTQSSRYLVKRTGEKVFLECVQDMDHENMFWYRQDPGLGLRLIYFSYDVKMKEKGDIPEGYSVSREKKERFSLILESASTNQTSMYLCASSLWTSGNTGELFFGEGSRLTVL.